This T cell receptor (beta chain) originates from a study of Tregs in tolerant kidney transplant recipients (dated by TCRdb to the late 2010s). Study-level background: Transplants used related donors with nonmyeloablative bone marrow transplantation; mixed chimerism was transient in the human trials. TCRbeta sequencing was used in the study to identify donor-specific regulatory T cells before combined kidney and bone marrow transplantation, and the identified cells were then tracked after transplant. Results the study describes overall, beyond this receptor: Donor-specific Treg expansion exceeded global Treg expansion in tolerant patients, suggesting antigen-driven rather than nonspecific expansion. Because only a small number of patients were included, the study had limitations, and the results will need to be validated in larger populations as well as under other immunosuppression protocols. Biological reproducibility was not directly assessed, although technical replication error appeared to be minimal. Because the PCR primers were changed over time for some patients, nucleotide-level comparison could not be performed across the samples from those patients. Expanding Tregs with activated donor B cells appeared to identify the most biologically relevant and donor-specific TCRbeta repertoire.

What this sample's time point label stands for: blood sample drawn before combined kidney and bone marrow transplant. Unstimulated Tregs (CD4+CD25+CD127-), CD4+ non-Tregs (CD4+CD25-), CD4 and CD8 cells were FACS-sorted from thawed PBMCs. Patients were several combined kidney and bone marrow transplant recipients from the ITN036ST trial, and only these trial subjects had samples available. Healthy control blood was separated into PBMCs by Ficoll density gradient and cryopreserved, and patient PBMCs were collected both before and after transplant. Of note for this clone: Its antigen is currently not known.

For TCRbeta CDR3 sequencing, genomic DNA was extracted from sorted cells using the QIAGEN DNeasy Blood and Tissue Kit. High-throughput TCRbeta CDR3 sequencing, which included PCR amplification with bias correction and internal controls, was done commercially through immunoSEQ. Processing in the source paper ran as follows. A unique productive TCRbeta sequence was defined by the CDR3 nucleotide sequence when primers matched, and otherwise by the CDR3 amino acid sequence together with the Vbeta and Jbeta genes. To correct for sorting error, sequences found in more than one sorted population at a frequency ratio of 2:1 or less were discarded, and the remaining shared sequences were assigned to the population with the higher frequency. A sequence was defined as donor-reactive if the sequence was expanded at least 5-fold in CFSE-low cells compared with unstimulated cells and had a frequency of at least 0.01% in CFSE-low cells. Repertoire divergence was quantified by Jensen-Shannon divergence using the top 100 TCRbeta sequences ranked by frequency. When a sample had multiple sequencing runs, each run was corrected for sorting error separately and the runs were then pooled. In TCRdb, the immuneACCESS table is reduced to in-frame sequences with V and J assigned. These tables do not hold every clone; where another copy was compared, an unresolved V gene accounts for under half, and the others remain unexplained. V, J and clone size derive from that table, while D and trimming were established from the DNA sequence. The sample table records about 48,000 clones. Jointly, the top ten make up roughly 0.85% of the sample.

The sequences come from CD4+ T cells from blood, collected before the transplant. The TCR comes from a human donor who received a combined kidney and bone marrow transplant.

The CDR3 DNA, read in part, is TGTGCCAGTAGTCGTTGGACAGGGCGGGGGACTGGGGCCAACGTC. Protein translation: CASSRWTGRGTGANV. The whole CDR3 reads CASSRWTGRGTGANVLTF. Recombination linked TRBV19 to TRBJ2-6; TRBD1 is a weak D gene call, 8 bases matching. The read gets to within 3 residues of the CDR3 end, and the germline J gene fills in the rest. The germline V gene (reference sequence) provides CDR1 LNHDA and CDR2 SQIVND. V sheds 5 bases and J sheds 2 bases, leaving 19 bases between their ends. Counted from cysteine to phenylalanine, this CDR3 has 18 amino acids. The 45 bases shown cover part of the CDR3, and their frame starts at base 1.